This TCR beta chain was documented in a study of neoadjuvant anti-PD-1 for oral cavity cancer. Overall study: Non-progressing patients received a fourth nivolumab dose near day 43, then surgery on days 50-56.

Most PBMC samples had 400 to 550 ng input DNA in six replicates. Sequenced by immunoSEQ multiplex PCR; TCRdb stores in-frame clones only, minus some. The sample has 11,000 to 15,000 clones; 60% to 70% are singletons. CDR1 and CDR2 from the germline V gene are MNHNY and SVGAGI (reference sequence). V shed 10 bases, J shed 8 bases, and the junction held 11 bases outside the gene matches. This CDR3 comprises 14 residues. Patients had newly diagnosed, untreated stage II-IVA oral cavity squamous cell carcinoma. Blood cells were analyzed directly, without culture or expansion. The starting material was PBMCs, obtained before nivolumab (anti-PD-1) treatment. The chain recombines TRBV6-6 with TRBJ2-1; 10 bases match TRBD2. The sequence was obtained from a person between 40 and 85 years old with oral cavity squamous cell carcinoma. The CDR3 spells CATKSLAGFDEQFF. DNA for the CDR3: TGTGCCACCAAGTCACTAGCGGGGTTCGATGAGCAGTTCTTC.